The 32 T cell receptor beta chains listed next were all sequenced from one sample in a study of cytomegalovirus exposure and HLA in healthy donors. PCR amplification relied on 60 Vbeta primers (plus 13 Jbeta primers). Clones were read by immunoSEQ multiplex PCR, and TCRdb kept only the in-frame ones, dropping some. The profile shows 83,000 or so clones, roughly 79% of them singletons. The specimen sequenced was PBMCs. These receptors came from a female donor in good health and CMV-seronegative.

This chain connects TRBV28 to TRBJ2-7; 7 nucleotides line up with TRBD1. Looked up from germline, CDR1 is MDHEN and CDR2 is SYDVKM. The CDR3 is 13 amino acids. V lost 6 bases to trimming and J lost 4 bases; unmatched junction nucleotides: 6. In DNA form, the CDR3 reads TGTGCCAGCAGAGGGACAGTACAGTACGAGCAGTACTTC. Its protein is CASRGTVQYEQYF.

The DNA of the CDR3 is TGCGCCAGCAGTGAGTCCGCCCGTGGGGCAGGGGCGTTAGGAGAGACCCAGTACTTC. This encodes CASSESARGAGALGETQYF. The rearrangement joins TRBV10-2 to TRBJ2-5; TRBD1 is a possible D gene (6 bases). CDR3 length equals 19 residues. Germline CDR1 WSHSY, CDR2 SAAADI. Trimming stripped 0 bases from V and 4 bases from J, with 24 bases between.

The rearrangement joins TRBV19 to TRBJ1-5; D unresolved. Germline CDR1 is LNHDA and CDR2 is SQIVND (reference sequence). This CDR3 has 15 residues. Trimming removed 3 bases at V and 0 bases at J, with 9 bases between. The CDR3, as DNA: TGTGCCAGTAGTATCGGTCACCTTAGCAATCAGCCCCAGCATTTT. Its translation: CASSIGHLSNQPQHF.

This sequence joins TRBV28 and TRBJ1-2, with TRBD1 identical over 9 bases. From germline, CDR1 is MDHEN and CDR2 SYDVKM. With 6 bases clipped from V and 8 bases from J, the junction kept 13 bases outside the gene matches. This CDR3 is built from 15 residues. CDR3 coding DNA: TGTGCCAGCAGCCCCTCCGGGACAGGGTCTATGGGCTACACCTTC. As protein: CASSPSGTGSMGYTF.

This chain links TRBV28 with TRBJ2-7, with TRBD1 matching over 7 bases. Germline V gene sequence: CDR1 MDHEN, CDR2 SYDVKM. J gave up 4 bases and V 6 bases, and 12 bases lay outside the gene matches. The CDR3 loop spans 15 amino acids. CDR3 coding DNA: TGTGCCAGCAGGGTCCGGGACAGAGGCTCGTACGAGCAGTACTTC. Translating it yields CASRVRDRGSYEQYF.

This clone has just a few counts. The chain is built from TRBV28 and TRBJ1-2, with D hard to call. CDR1 and CDR2 (germline): MDHEN, SYDVKM. V was clipped by 7 bases and J by 6 bases, with 18 bases between them. This CDR3 is 14 amino acids long. CDR3 DNA sequence: TGTGCCAGCACGGCGGGTGGGATAAAAGATGGCTACACCTTC. Protein sequence: CASTAGGIKDGYTF.

V and J are TRBV6-1 and TRBJ2-6, with TRBD1 as a possible D gene (6 bases). This CDR3 is 15 amino acids long. From germline, CDR1 is MNHNS and CDR2 SASEGT. V shed 6 bases and J shed 0 bases, with 9 bases lying between them. CDR3 nucleotide sequence: TGTGCCAGCAGCCTACAGGGCTCTGGGGCCAACGTCCTGACTTTC. It codes for CASSLQGSGANVLTF.

This chain links TRBV5-4 with TRBJ2-7, with D possibly being TRBD1 (5 bases). The V and J ends lost 1 base and 0 bases respectively, with 11 bases between them. The CDR3 runs 15 residues. Per germline, CDR1 SGHNT and CDR2 YYREEE (reference sequence). Here the CDR3 reads CASSLWSGISYEQYF. CDR3 coding DNA: TGTGCCAGCAGCTTGTGGTCAGGGATCTCCTACGAGCAGTACTTC.

This chain joins TRBV4-3 and TRBJ2-7; 7 bases are shared with TRBD1. V was pared by 1 base and J by 5 bases, with 11 bases of the junction left unmatched. Germline-derived CDR1 and CDR2 are LGHNA and YSLEER. The CDR3 has 16 residues. In nucleotides, the CDR3 is TGCGCCAGCAGCCAAGCGGGACAGCTCTTTGGGGACGAGCAGTACTTC. Encoded protein: CASSQAGQLFGDEQYF.

This chain joins TRBV7-8 and TRBJ1-2, with 10 bases matching TRBD1. Trimming removed 1 base from V and 2 bases from J; junction bases left unmatched: 1. Germline-derived CDR1 and CDR2 are SGHVS and FQNEAQ. The CDR3 length is 15 residues. The CDR3 bases are TGTGCCAGCAGCTTAGTGACAGGGGGCAACTATGGCTACACCTTC. Amino acid sequence: CASSLVTGGNYGYTF.

The genes are TRBV13 and TRBJ2-1; perhaps TRBD1 as D (6 bases). CDR1 PRHDT and CDR2 FYEKMQ come from the germline V gene (reference sequence). There are 16 residues in the CDR3. The V end was cut by 5 bases, the J end by 7 bases, with 21 bases between. The DNA of the CDR3 is TGTGCCAGCAGCCCCACCGGGACATTTGGCGGTAATGAGCAGTTCTTC. Protein: CASSPTGTFGGNEQFF.

The chain recombines TRBV14 with TRBJ1-3, with D hard to call. This CDR3 region has 12 residues. Germline V gene lookup returns CDR1 SGHDN and CDR2 FVKESK. V dropped 6 bases and J dropped 2 bases, with 5 bases sitting between them. Written as DNA, the CDR3 is TGTGCCAGCAGAACGGCTGGAAACACCATATATTTT. The encoded protein is CASRTAGNTIYF.

The rearrangement joins TRBV6-1 to TRBJ1-1; no clear D. The CDR3 has 12 amino acids. V was cut by 3 bases and J by 8 bases, with 10 bases left in between. The germline V gene encodes CDR1 MNHNS and CDR2 SASEGT. CDR3 DNA sequence: TGTGCCAGCAGTGAGATACAGCTAGAAGCTTTCTTT. This codes for CASSEIQLEAFF.

The J gene is TRBJ2-5, the V gene TRBV5-6, with TRBD1 identical over 9 bases. Trimming at V came to 3 bases and at J to 5 bases, leaving 5 bases not matched to a gene. CDR1 SGHDT and CDR2 YYEEEE come from the germline V gene. There are 14 residues in the CDR3. CDR3 in amino acids: CASSSTGGRETQYF. CDR3 nucleotides: TGTGCCAGCAGCTCTACAGGGGGCAGGGAGACCCAGTACTTC.

The V gene is TRBV7-3, the J gene TRBJ2-6; no firm D call. Germline CDR1 and CDR2: SGHTA and FQGTGA. The CDR3 runs to 16 residues. Trimming took off 5 bases at V and 0 bases at J, with 11 bases between the two ends. CDR3: CASSPGPDSGANVLTF. The CDR3 DNA sequence: TGTGCCAGCAGCCCGGGTCCAGACTCTGGGGCCAACGTCCTGACTTTC.

There are a few counts of this clone. This chain links TRBV7-6 with TRBJ1-1, with D perhaps TRBD1 (6 bases). V was trimmed by 1 base and J by 7 bases, leaving 16 bases between them. The CDR3 consists of 15 residues. Germline assignment: CDR1 SGHVS and CDR2 FNYEAQ. CDR3 nucleotide sequence: TGTGCCAGCAGCTTAGATCTACAGGGCAGGAATGAAGCTTTCTTT. Translation gives CASSLDLQGRNEAFF.

The rearrangement links TRBV28 to TRBJ1-6, with a tentative D call TRBD1 (5 bases). V was trimmed by 5 bases and J by 14 bases, leaving 16 bases between them. Looked up from germline, CDR1 is MDHEN and CDR2 is SYDVKM. The CDR3 runs to 13 residues. The chain's CDR3 is CASSSRAWKALHF. CDR3 nucleotides: TGTGCCAGCAGTAGCAGGGCCTGGAAGGCCCTCCACTTT.

The gene calls are TRBV7-3 and TRBJ1-2; TRBD1 is a possible D gene (5 bases). This CDR3 region has 13 residues. Deletions cut 3 bases from V and 8 bases from J, with 13 bases between. CDR1 is SGHTA and CDR2 is FQGTGA in the germline V gene. DNA of the CDR3: TGTGCCAGCAGCTTGGAAGGGGATAGGGGCTACACCTTC. Its translation: CASSLEGDRGYTF.

The chain couples TRBV2 to TRBJ1-2, with 12 bases lining up with TRBD1. Germline CDR1 reads SNHLY; CDR2 reads FYNNEI. The ends lost 3 bases at V and 6 bases at J; junction bases unmatched: 11. The CDR3 is 17 amino acids. The CDR3: CASSDISGQGASDGYTF. The CDR3 DNA sequence: TGTGCCAGCAGTGACATTTCGGGACAGGGGGCCTCAGATGGCTACACCTTC.

V usage is TRBV19 and J usage is TRBJ2-1; TRBD2 matches at 9 bases. V lost 3 bases, J lost 9 bases, and 9 bases stayed unmatched. CDR3 size: 15 residues. Per the germline V gene, CDR1 is LNHDA and CDR2 is SQIVND (reference sequence). The CDR3 DNA is TGTGCCAGTAGTATCAGGGAGCTAGCGGGAATTGAGCAGTTCTTC. Its protein product is CASSIRELAGIEQFF. The complete variable domain, with remaining parts taken from reference TRBV19 and TRBJ2-1, reads DGGITQSPKYLFRKEGQNVTLSCEQNLNHDAMYWYRQDPGQGLRLIYYSQIVNDFQKGDIAEGYSVSREKKESFPLTVTSAQKNPTAFYLCASSIRELAGIEQFFGPGTRLTVL.

The CDR3 is CASSSLAGFQETQYF. CDR3 bases: TGTGCCAGCAGTTCACTAGCGGGTTTCCAAGAGACCCAGTACTTC. The chain uses TRBV28 and TRBJ2-5; 9 bases map to TRBD2. The CDR3 totals 15 residues. Germline V lookup: CDR1 MDHEN, CDR2 SYDVKM. Trimming removed 4 bases from V and 1 base from J; junction bases left unmatched: 4.

This sequence joins TRBV18 and TRBJ2-1; D possibly corresponds to TRBD1 (6 bases). The CDR3 consists of 14 residues. Germline V lookup: CDR1 KGHSH, CDR2 LQKENI. V was clipped by 3 bases and J by 4 bases, with 10 bases between them. In nucleotides, the CDR3 is TGTGCCAGCTCACCGTCCGGGACATACAATGAGCAGTTCTTC. It is translated as CASSPSGTYNEQFF.

This clone occurred a few times. CDR3 in amino acids: CASSLYTGNYGYTF. In DNA form, the CDR3 reads TGTGCCAGCAGCTTGTACACAGGGAACTATGGCTACACCTTC. The V and J genes are TRBV7-8 and TRBJ1-2, with a possible D match to TRBD1 (6 bases). Germline V gene data show CDR1 as SGHVS and CDR2 as FQNEAQ. The CDR3 sequence is 14 residues long. V lost 3 bases and J lost 2, with 10 bases in between.

The J gene is TRBJ1-2, the V gene TRBV28; D not certain. The germline gives CDR1 MDHEN, CDR2 SYDVKM. Trimming pared 8 bases from V and 2 bases from J, leaving 3 bases between. This CDR3 has 10 residues. CDR3 sequence reads: CASGNYGYTF. CDR3 in DNA: TGTGCCAGCGGCAACTATGGCTACACCTTC.

The CDR3 spells CASSYSQGWYEQYF. Here the CDR3 DNA reads TGTGCCAGCAGTTACTCGCAGGGGTGGTACGAGCAGTACTTC. V and J are TRBV6-6 and TRBJ2-7; a possible D gene is TRBD1 (6 bases). This CDR3 has 14 residues. Germline V gene sequence: CDR1 MNHNY, CDR2 SVGAGI (reference sequence). V lost 0 bases, J lost 4 bases, and 10 bases lay in between.

The chain has TRBV5-1 and TRBJ1-1; no firm D call. The CDR3 consists of 14 residues. Trimming took 2 bases from V and 0 from J, leaving 8 bases between them. Germline V CDR1 and CDR2: SGHRS, YFSETQ. CDR3 loop: CASSFGVLNTEAFF. The CDR3 region has the DNA TGCGCCAGCAGCTTCGGGGTATTGAACACTGAAGCTTTCTTT.

The table lists this clone with a few counts. V is TRBV10-3 and J is TRBJ2-7; 7 positions match TRBD1. In germline, CDR1 is ENHRY, CDR2 SYGVKD. Trimming removed 3 bases from V and 0 bases from J; junction bases left unmatched: 5. The CDR3 has 15 amino acids. CDR3 sequence reads: CAISDSTGASYEQYF. CDR3 nucleotides: TGTGCCATCAGTGACTCCACAGGGGCCTCCTACGAGCAGTACTTC.

This chain links TRBV4-3 with TRBJ1-1, with 8 bases fitting TRBD1. V was clipped by 4 bases and J by 4 bases; unmatched bases: 8. Germline CDR1 and CDR2: LGHNA and YSLEER. There are 15 residues in the CDR3. CDR3 amino acids: CASSPGGSGGTEAFF. CDR3 bases: TGCGCCAGCAGCCCAGGGGGCTCGGGAGGCACTGAAGCTTTCTTT.

This chain uses TRBV5-5 with TRBJ2-7, with TRBD1 matching over 11 bases. After removal of 4 bases from V and 5 bases from J, the junction contained 2 bases not matched to a gene. CDR1 and CDR2 from the germline V gene are SGHKS and YYEKEE (reference sequence). The CDR3 loop spans 13 amino acids. The CDR3 bases are TGTGCCAGCAGCCAGGGACAGGGGGACGAGCAGTACTTC. It encodes CASSQGQGDEQYF.

The chain couples TRBV9 to TRBJ2-1; TRBD2 matches 7 bases. This CDR3 comprises 16 residues. The V and J ends lost 0 bases and 6 bases, in that order; junction bases with no gene match: 9. Germline-derived CDR1 and CDR2 are SGDLS and YYNGEE. The CDR3 DNA sequence: TGTGCCAGCAGCGTAGGTGGAGGGAGGGCCTCCAATGAGCAGTTCTTC. This codes for CASSVGGGRASNEQFF.

This clone has a handful of counts. The chain has TRBV7-9 and TRBJ2-3; D remains unclear. This CDR3 comprises 16 residues. Germline CDR1 SEHNR, CDR2 FQNEAQ (reference sequence). V was shortened by 3 bases and J by 0 bases, with 13 bases between the two germline ends. The CDR3 nucleotides are TGTGCCAGCAGCTTGGGCACCGCTTCTAGCACAGATACGCAGTATTTT. It specifies CASSLGTASSTDTQYF.

The V gene is TRBV20-1, the J gene TRBJ1-2; D is uncertain. V lost 5 bases, J lost 8 bases, and 12 bases lay in between. The CDR3 is made up of 11 amino acids. Per germline, CDR1 DFQATT and CDR2 SNEGSKA (reference sequence). CDR3 nucleotide sequence: TGCAGTGCTCCCCATTCGGGGGGCTACACCTTC. Its translation is CSAPHSGGYTF.